These T cell receptor beta chains were read from a single sample in a study of human T cells and chemical hapten exposure. TCRdb ran MiXCR on the RACE reads and lists one entry per CDR3 protein. The sample yields some 60,000 distinct CDR3 sequences, 9.5% to 15% seen once. The input for sequencing was whole blood, taken in connection with sensitization to the hapten diphenylcyclopropenone (DPC). The receptors were sampled from a man in his thirties or forties with alopecia areata. Some clones in this sample may be carry-over from other donors' samples. The CDR3 runs from the conserved cysteine through the conserved F or W. D genes are given only for firm matches. The listing skips clone size in some rows; elsewhere it reads once, few, many or a size class.

v_call: TRBV10-3; j_call: TRBJ1-3; clone_size: -; d_call: -; cdr3_aa: CAIQLPGNTIYF; cdr3_nt: TGTGCCATCCAGCTTCCTGGGAACACCATATATTTT
v_call: TRBV29-1; j_call: TRBJ2-3; clone_size: -; d_call: -; cdr3_aa: CSVKGLVTDTQYF; cdr3_nt: TGCAGCGTCAAGGGACTGGTGACAGATACGCAGTATTTT
v_call: TRBV2; j_call: TRBJ1-5; clone_size: -; d_call: -; cdr3_aa: CASSGVVSSDQPQHF; cdr3_nt: TGTGCCAGCAGTGGAGTTGTTTCATCGGATCAGCCCCAGCATTTT
v_call: TRBV20-1; j_call: TRBJ2-1; clone_size: few; d_call: -; cdr3_aa: CSARDSRVRYNEQFF; cdr3_nt: TGCAGTGCTAGAGATTCTAGGGTCCGCTACAATGAGCAGTTCTTC
v_call: TRBV21-1; j_call: TRBJ2-7; clone_size: many; d_call: -; cdr3_aa: CASSKGKGSSYEQYF; cdr3_nt: TGTGCCAGCAGCAAAGGGAAAGGCAGCTCCTACGAGCAGTACTTC
v_call: TRBV18; j_call: TRBJ1-2; clone_size: -; d_call: -; cdr3_aa: CASSPGAANNYGYTF; cdr3_nt: TGTGCCAGCTCACCAGGCGCAGCAAATAACTATGGCTACACCTTC
v_call: TRBV4-1; j_call: TRBJ1-1; clone_size: many; d_call: TRBD1; cdr3_aa: CASSQEVGQGKAFF; cdr3_nt: TGCGCCAGCAGCCAAGAAGTGGGACAGGGGAAAGCTTTCTTT
v_call: TRBV10-3; j_call: TRBJ2-7; clone_size: -; d_call: -; cdr3_aa: CAISEVKQGTGEQYF; cdr3_nt: TGTGCCATCAGTGAAGTCAAACAGGGTACGGGCGAGCAGTACTTC
v_call: TRBV4-3; j_call: TRBJ1-4; clone_size: -; d_call: TRBD1; cdr3_aa: CASSQGQGNEKLFF; cdr3_nt: TGCGCCAGCAGCCAAGGACAGGGGAATGAAAAACTGTTTTTT
v_call: TRBV7-2; j_call: TRBJ1-5; clone_size: many; d_call: TRBD1; cdr3_aa: CASSSQGVGQPQHF; cdr3_nt: TGTGCCAGCAGCTCGCAGGGGGTGGGACAGCCCCAGCATTTT
v_call: TRBV10-3; j_call: TRBJ2-7; clone_size: few; d_call: TRBD1; cdr3_aa: CAIRGTGTGQAYEQYF; cdr3_nt: TGTGCCATCAGAGGGACCGGGACAGGGCAAGCCTACGAGCAGTACTTC
v_call: TRBV7-7; j_call: TRBJ2-2; clone_size: many; d_call: -; cdr3_aa: CASSPGRFLMVGELFF; cdr3_nt: TGTGCCAGCAGCCCCGGCCGGTTTTTAATGGTCGGGGAGCTGTTTTTT
v_call: TRBV4-3; j_call: TRBJ1-6; clone_size: few; d_call: -; cdr3_aa: CASSRRRRGRGVRTNSPLHF; cdr3_nt: TGCGCCAGCAGCCGTAGAAGGCGGGGGCGCGGTGTCCGAACGAATTCACCCCTCCACTTT
v_call: TRBV12-3/TRBV12-4; j_call: TRBJ1-3; clone_size: many; d_call: -; cdr3_aa: CASSPTESSGNTIYF; cdr3_nt: TGTGCCAGCAGTCCAACCGAAAGCTCTGGAAACACCATATATTTT
v_call: TRBV27; j_call: TRBJ1-2; clone_size: many; d_call: TRBD1; cdr3_aa: CASNEDRANYGYTF; cdr3_nt: TGTGCCAGCAACGAGGACAGGGCTAACTATGGCTACACCTTC
v_call: TRBV11-2; j_call: TRBJ2-5; clone_size: many; d_call: TRBD1; cdr3_aa: CASSLSSPGTGQETQYF; cdr3_nt: TGTGCCAGCAGCTTATCGAGTCCCGGGACAGGACAAGAGACCCAGTACTTC
v_call: TRBV12-3/TRBV12-4; j_call: TRBJ1-4; clone_size: -; d_call: -; cdr3_aa: CASSFREKLFF; cdr3_nt: TGTGCCAGCAGTTTCCGGGAAAAACTGTTTTTT